Each of the 29 T cell receptor beta chains below was sequenced from the same sample in a study of blood T cells in healthy people across ages. The authors ran a second PCR of about 6 to 11 cycles using a sample-barcoded 5' primer and a J-beta primer mix. TCRdb fed the 5' RACE reads into MiXCR, producing one record per CDR3 protein. In the table there are over 1.5 million distinct CDR3 sequences, around 48% of which are singletons. The sequenced material came from blood. These receptors were taken from a woman between 40 and 55 years old in good health.

In this sample, this clonotype turned up a few times. Its ends do not fully match the called genes, so a read error is possible. The CDR3 sequence: CASGFEGSNQPQHF. As DNA, the CDR3 is TGTGCCAGCGGCTTCGAAGGAAGCAATCAGCCCCAGCATTTT. This chain joins TRBV7-9 and TRBJ1-5, with D hard to call. The CDR3 spans 14 residues. Germline CDR1 is SEHNR and CDR2 is FQNEAQ (reference sequence).

This clonotype was recorded a few times. The rearrangement uses TRBV5-1 and TRBJ2-3; D is perhaps TRBD1 or TRBD2 (5 bases each). Trimming removed 3 bases at V and 1 base at J, with 18 bases between. Germline CDR1 SGHRS, CDR2 YFSETQ. The CDR3 is made up of 17 amino acids. In nucleotides, the CDR3 is TGCGCCAGCAGCTCCCTCAGTAGTCGGGGACGCACAGATACGCAGTATTTT. Its translation is CASSSLSSRGRTDTQYF.

The genes are TRBV20-1 and TRBJ2-3, with 10 bases fitting TRBD2. Germline CDR1 and CDR2: DFQATT and SNEGSKA (reference sequence). This CDR3 comprises 16 residues. V trimming: 5 bases; J trimming: 7 bases; junction bases outside the gene matches: 15. This chain's CDR3 is CSADPKLAGLRNTQYF. CDR3 nucleotides: TGCAGTGCTGACCCCAAACTAGCGGGGCTCAGGAATACGCAGTATTTT.

J is TRBJ2-1 and V is TRBV12-3 or TRBV12-4, with 7 nucleotides matching TRBD1. V was clipped by 1 base and J by 10 bases; unmatched bases: 13. The CDR3 has 16 residues. The DNA of the CDR3 is TGTGCCAGCAGTTTAGACAGGGGCCCCAGCTCCTACGAGCAGTTCTTC. Translated: CASSLDRGPSSYEQFF.

This clonotype turned up a few times. The genes are TRBV5-1 and TRBJ2-3; D possibly corresponds to TRBD2 (5 bases). This CDR3 is 15 amino acids long. V lost 4 bases and J 0 bases, leaving 12 bases between the germline ends. CDR1 is SGHRS, CDR2 YFSETQ, per germline. In DNA form, the CDR3 reads TGCGCCAGCAGCAGACTAAACCCTAGCACAGATACGCAGTATTTT. Its protein product is CASSRLNPSTDTQYF. Drawing the rest from reference TRBV5-1 and TRBJ2-3, the complete variable domain is KAGVTQTPRYLIKTRGQQVTLSCSPISGHRSVSWYQQTPGQGLQFLFEYFSETQRNKGNFPGRFSGRQFSNSRSEMNVSTLELGDSALYLCASSRLNPSTDTQYFGPGTRLTVL.

The chain uses TRBV7-2 and TRBJ1-5; no reliable D call. The V and J ends lost 5 bases and 2 bases respectively, with 13 bases between them. The CDR3 contains 15 residues. Germline V gene sequence: CDR1 SGHTA, CDR2 FQGNSA. CDR3 in amino acids: CASSLGSSGNQPQHF. The CDR3 DNA reads as TGTGCCAGCAGCCTCGGTTCCTCGGGCAATCAGCCCCAGCATTTT. Supplemented by reference TRBV7-2 and TRBJ1-5, the full variable domain reads GAGVSQSPSNKVTEKGKDVELRCDPISGHTALYWYRQSLGQGLEFLIYFQGNSAPDKSGLPSDRFSAERTGGSVSTLTIQRTQQEDSAVYLCASSLGSSGNQPQHFGDGTRLSIL.

On this clonotype: The junction differs from germline at one of its ends, possibly a read error. This chain joins TRBV28 and TRBJ2-7; 7 bases agree with TRBD2. This CDR3 region has 13 residues. CDR1 and CDR2 (germline): MDHEN, SYDVKM. The CDR3 DNA sequence: TGTACCAGCGGGGAAGCGGGGTTCTACGAGCAGTACTTC. Its translation is CTSGEAGFYEQYF. Filled out from reference TRBV28 and TRBJ2-7, the complete variable domain reads DVKVTQSSRYLVKRTGEKVFLECVQDMDHENMFWYRQDPGLGLRLIYFSYDVKMKEKGDIPEGYSVSREKKERFSLILESASTNQTSMYLCTSGEAGFYEQYFGPGTRLTVT.

This clonotype was observed a single time. J is TRBJ1-5 and V is TRBV6-5; 7 bases line up with TRBD1. Germline CDR1 and CDR2: MNHEY and SVGAGI. This CDR3 region has 13 residues. After removal of 6 bases from V and 6 bases from J, the junction contained 5 bases not matched to a gene. The CDR3 nucleotides read TGTGCCAGCAGACAGGGGATCAGTCAGCCCCAGCATTTT. Translation: CASRQGISQPQHF.

This clonotype was seen ten or more times. V is TRBV7-9 and J is TRBJ1-2, with D possibly matching TRBD1 (5 bases). Germline CDR1 reads SEHNR; CDR2 reads FQNEAQ (reference sequence). The CDR3 has 13 residues. V lost 3 bases and J 8 bases, leaving 13 bases between the germline ends. Written as DNA, the CDR3 is TGTGCCAGCAGCTTCGAGGGGCGCGGCGGCTACACCTTC. Protein product: CASSFEGRGGYTF. The variable domain in full, completed from reference TRBV7-9 and TRBJ1-2, reads DTGVSQNPRHKITKRGQNVTFRCDPISEHNRLYWYRQTLGQGPEFLTYFQNEAQLEKSRLLSDRFSAERPKGSFSTLEIQRTEQGDSAMYLCASSFEGRGGYTFGSGTRLTVV.

The chain couples TRBV7-9 to TRBJ1-4; no definite D call. Trimming shortened V by 2 bases and J by 5 bases, and 18 bases separated the two germline ends. The germline V gene has CDR1 SEHNR and CDR2 FQNEAQ (reference sequence). CDR3 length equals 17 residues. The CDR3 DNA follows: TGTGCCAGCAGCTTACGCTCGGGCTCGGGTATAAATGAAAAACTGTTTTTT. This codes for CASSLRSGSGINEKLFF.

This rearrangement joins TRBV3-1 to TRBJ1-4; TRBD1 matches 7 bases. The CDR3 has 14 amino acids. Germline V lookup: CDR1 LGHDT, CDR2 YNNKEL (reference sequence). V dropped 7 bases and J dropped 8; count of bases not matched to a gene: 10. CDR3 bases: TGTGCCAGCACACTCACAGGGGAAGAAGAAAAACTGTTTTTT. Its translation is CASTLTGEEEKLFF.

In this sample, this clonotype turned up many times. The chain uses TRBV12-3 or TRBV12-4 and TRBJ2-3; D not resolved. The CDR3 extends over 12 amino acids. Between the trimmed V and J ends, which lost 6 bases and 4 bases, there was a span of 8 bases. Written as DNA, the CDR3 is TGTGCCAGCAGCCGACTTCCAGATACGCAGTATTTT. Translated, it gives CASSRLPDTQYF.

The chain carries TRBV21-1 and TRBJ1-4. TRBV21-1 is a known pseudogene. The CDR3 loop spans 16 amino acids. Written as DNA, the CDR3 is TGTGCCAGCAGCTCCAGCGCGTGGACAACTAATGAAAAACTGTTTTTT. It encodes CASSSSAWTTNEKLFF.

V usage is TRBV10-3 and J usage is TRBJ2-7, with no clear D. V was cut by 7 bases and J by 3 bases, with 16 bases left in between. Germline V CDR1 and CDR2: ENHRY, SYGVKD. The CDR3 is 14 residues long. This chain's CDR3 is CAIKGRDKGYEQYF. CDR3 coding DNA: TGTGCCATCAAAGGGCGAGACAAGGGCTACGAGCAGTACTTC.

With respect to this clonotype: A clone one base away is much larger, so this may be a read error. The rearrangement uses TRBV4-2 and TRBJ1-1, with D perhaps matching TRBD1 (5 bases). Per germline, CDR1 LGHNA and CDR2 YNFKEQ. The ends were cut back, 10 bases at V and 12 bases at J, with 18 bases in the middle. CDR3 length equals 11 residues. In DNA form, the CDR3 reads TGTGCCACCAAAGGCAGGGTAGGACCTTTCTTT. Amino acids: CATKGRVGPFF.

This chain uses TRBV7-2 with TRBJ1-2, with a tentative D call TRBD1 (5 bases). Trimming pared 5 bases from V and 4 bases from J, leaving 20 bases between. Germline V gene data show CDR1 as SGHTA and CDR2 as FQGNSA. The CDR3 has 16 residues. CDR3 sequence (DNA): TGTGCCAGCAGCCCATTAACCGGGACGGGACCCTATGGCTACACCTTC. Translation: CASSPLTGTGPYGYTF.

This clonotype was observed a few times. The genes are TRBV6-1 and TRBJ2-6; D is perhaps TRBD1 (6 bases). This CDR3 comprises 17 residues. V lost 5 bases, J lost 1 base, and 15 bases lay in between. Germline CDR1 reads MNHNS; CDR2 reads SASEGT. In DNA, the CDR3 is TGTGCCAGCAGTAAGGGACAAACTCCGTCTGGGGCCAACGTCCTGACTTTC. As protein: CASSKGQTPSGANVLTF.

CDR3: CAITMSGGQGYGYTF. The CDR3 DNA sequence: TGTGCCATTACGATGAGTGGGGGACAGGGCTATGGCTACACCTTC. The V and J genes are TRBV6-1 and TRBJ1-2; 9 bases fit TRBD1. Germline CDR1 is MNHNS and CDR2 is SASEGT. The J segment lost 4 bases and the V segment lost 10 bases, leaving 13 bases of the junction unmatched. The CDR3 is 15 amino acids.

The chain couples TRBV7-2 to TRBJ1-1; 7 bases match TRBD1. The ends lost 4 bases at V and 6 bases at J; junction bases unmatched: 14. Germline assignment: CDR1 SGHTA and CDR2 FQGNSA. The CDR3 length is 16 residues. CDR3 coding DNA: TGTGCCAGCAGCTCCCGTCGAGAACAGGGGTCCCCTGAAGCTTTCTTT. It yields the protein CASSSRREQGSPEAFF.

The gene calls are TRBV28 and TRBJ2-7; TRBD2 matches 10 bases. The CDR3 spans 17 residues. V lost 1 base to trimming and J lost 3 bases; unmatched junction nucleotides: 9. Looked up from germline, CDR1 is MDHEN and CDR2 is SYDVKM. CDR3 sequence: CASSLSPSTSGDYEQYF. Here the CDR3 DNA reads TGTGCCAGCAGTTTATCTCCCTCCACTAGCGGGGACTACGAGCAGTACTTC. The entire variable domain, with the rest obtained from reference TRBV28 and TRBJ2-7, is as follows: DVKVTQSSRYLVKRTGEKVFLECVQDMDHENMFWYRQDPGLGLRLIYFSYDVKMKEKGDIPEGYSVSREKKERFSLILESASTNQTSMYLCASSLSPSTSGDYEQYFGPGTRLTVT.

The V gene is TRBV27, the J gene TRBJ1-4; D call uncertain. Germline-derived CDR1 and CDR2 are MNHEY and SMNVEV (reference sequence). Trimming pared 5 bases from V and 5 bases from J, leaving 12 bases between. CDR3 length equals 14 residues. In DNA form, the CDR3 reads TGTGCCAGCAGTGTACAAAGGTTCAATGAAAAACTGTTTTTT. It codes for CASSVQRFNEKLFF.

This clonotype turned up a few times. The chain carries TRBV28 and TRBJ2-7; D is unresolved. Germline V gene data show CDR1 as MDHEN and CDR2 as SYDVKM. The CDR3 runs to 16 residues. V lost 0 bases to trimming and J lost 3 bases, with 15 bases between them. The CDR3 coding sequence is TGTGCCAGCAGTTTATGGCTCGCGGACGACGGCTACGAGCAGTACTTC. This encodes CASSLWLADDGYEQYF.

This clonotype was seen only once. The J gene is TRBJ2-1, the V gene TRBV6-5, with 8 bases aligning to TRBD2. Germline CDR1 reads MNHEY; CDR2 reads SVGAGI. J was trimmed by 7 bases and V by 6 bases; bases with no gene match: 14. The CDR3 sequence is 16 residues long. CDR3 protein: CASSKGGVAGRNEQFF. CDR3 sequence (DNA): TGTGCCAGCAGCAAGGGAGGGGTAGCGGGGCGGAATGAGCAGTTCTTC.

V is TRBV6-5 and J is TRBJ1-1; TRBD1 is a possible D gene (5 bases). Germline CDR1 and CDR2: MNHEY and SVGAGI. Trimming stripped 6 bases from V and 11 bases from J, with 19 bases between. This CDR3 is built from 13 residues. The CDR3 coding sequence is TGTGCCAGCAGAGCGGACACTAAGGGGTGGGCTTTCTTT. Its protein is CASRADTKGWAFF.

This chain connects TRBV9 to TRBJ2-1; maybe TRBD1 (5 bases). Germline values: CDR1 SGDLS, CDR2 YYNGEE. V was trimmed by 4 bases and J by 8 bases, leaving 22 bases between them. The CDR3 is made up of 16 amino acids. CDR3 sequence reads: CASSIQGAQRRDEQFF. The CDR3 DNA is TGTGCCAGCAGCATACAAGGGGCGCAGAGACGCGATGAGCAGTTCTTC.

In its sample, this clonotype was seen a few times. The chain recombines TRBV20-1 with TRBJ2-1; perhaps D is TRBD1 or TRBD2 (7 bases each). Germline lookup yields CDR1 DFQATT and CDR2 SNEGSKA (reference sequence). This CDR3 has 13 residues. The ends were cut back, 4 bases at V and 6 bases at J, with 13 bases in the middle. In DNA, the CDR3 is TGCAGTGCTATCAGGGGGGGGCTCAATGAGCAGTTCTTC. Translating gives CSAIRGGLNEQFF.

This clonotype turned up a few times. This sequence joins TRBV7-9 and TRBJ2-3, with a tentative D call TRBD1 (6 bases). Between the trimmed V and J ends, which lost 0 bases and 5 bases, there was a span of 12 bases. The germline V gene has CDR1 SEHNR and CDR2 FQNEAQ (reference sequence). This CDR3 is 15 amino acids long. CDR3 nucleotides: TGTGCCAGCAGCTTAGCGGGGACAAGTGGAGATACGCAGTATTTT. This sequence encodes CASSLAGTSGDTQYF.

This clonotype was counted only a few times. This sequence joins TRBV9 and TRBJ2-5; 10 bases line up with TRBD2. Germline values: CDR1 SGDLS, CDR2 YYNGEE. Trimming at V came to 3 bases and at J to 6 bases, leaving 8 bases not matched to a gene. CDR3 length equals 15 residues. CDR3 nucleotide sequence: TGTGCCAGCAGCGCGGGGACTAGCGATTTTAAGACCCAGTACTTC. The encoded protein is CASSAGTSDFKTQYF.

This clonotype was observed a handful of times. The V gene is TRBV15, the J gene TRBJ2-3; 9 bases agree with TRBD1. Germline values: CDR1 LNHNV, CDR2 YYDKDF (reference sequence). Losses at the gene ends were 3 bases for V and 1 base for J; bases not matched to a gene: 2. This CDR3 is 15 amino acids long. As DNA, the CDR3 is TGTGCCACCAGCAGTAGGGACAGGGGCACAGATACGCAGTATTTT. Translating it yields CATSSRDRGTDTQYF.